This is a list of T cell receptor beta chains from one sample in a study of HIV-infected patients and healthy controls. TCRdb re-called the 5' RACE reads through MiXCR, storing one row per CDR3 protein. This table has 19,000 or so distinct CDR3 sequences, 8.5% to 9% appearing once. The sample consisted of blood, taken during antiretroviral therapy. All receptors derive from an adult with HIV infection. Both conserved end residues are part of each CDR3. D genes are given only for firm matches. Clone size is given for some rows only: seen once, a few or many times, or a class if the clone is expanded.

>TRBV4-1|NA|many|TRBJ1-1
CASSQVRGPEAFF
TGCGCCAGCAGCCAAGTCAGGGGACCTGAAGCTTTCTTT
>TRBV12-3/TRBV12-4|NA|many|TRBJ1-6
CASSLREVTPLHF
TGTGCCAGCAGTTTAAGGGAAGTGACACCCCTCCACTTT
>TRBV3-1|NA|many|TRBJ1-2
CASSQEQGWSYGYTF
TGTGCCAGCAGCCAAGAGCAGGGTTGGAGCTATGGCTACACCTTC
>TRBV28|NA|few|TRBJ1-2
CASSAQGTYGYTF
TGTGCCAGCAGTGCCCAGGGTACCTATGGCTACACCTTC
>TRBV30|NA|few|TRBJ1-1
CAWSVLEGNTEAFF
TGTGCCTGGAGTGTACTCGAGGGGAACACTGAAGCTTTCTTT
>TRBV7-3|NA|many|TRBJ2-2
CASREQFSGELFF
TGTGCCAGCAGAGAACAGTTCAGCGGGGAGCTGTTTTTT
>TRBV29-1|TRBD2|few|TRBJ2-1
CSVEEDSGGDNEQFF
TGCAGCGTTGAAGAAGATAGCGGGGGTGACAATGAGCAGTTCTTC
>TRBV7-2|NA|many|TRBJ2-7
CASSPAKGANEQYF
TGTGCCAGCAGCCCAGCCAAAGGGGCGAACGAGCAGTACTTC
>TRBV5-4|TRBD2|NA|TRBJ2-1
CASTGGVANEQFF
TGTGCCAGCACGGGAGGGGTAGCCAATGAGCAGTTCTTC
>TRBV28|TRBD1|many|TRBJ2-2
CASSQPPGQGTTGELFF
TGTGCCAGCAGCCAACCCCCGGGACAGGGGACCACCGGGGAGCTGTTTTTT
>TRBV19|NA|many|TRBJ1-2
CASSIGDYGYTF
TGTGCCAGTAGTATCGGAGATTATGGCTACACCTTC
>TRBV11-2|NA|many|TRBJ1-1
CASSFEGTLNTEAFF
TGTGCCAGCAGCTTTGAAGGGACGTTGAACACTGAAGCTTTCTTT
>TRBV24-1|TRBD1|many|TRBJ2-3
CATSDSDRVTTDTQYF
TGTGCCACCAGTGATTCGGACAGGGTTACCACAGATACGCAGTATTTT
>TRBV7-9|NA|few|TRBJ2-7
CASSPSDRIYEQYF
TGTGCCAGCAGCCCCTCGGACAGAATCTACGAGCAGTACTTC
>TRBV15|NA|medium-sized|TRBJ1-4
CATSRDFGVRGEKLFF
TGTGCCACCAGCAGAGATTTTGGGGTGAGAGGGGAAAAACTGTTTTTT
>TRBV18|TRBD1|many|TRBJ2-1
CASAGTGDNEQFF
TGTGCCAGCGCCGGTACAGGGGACAATGAGCAGTTCTTC
>TRBV6-2/TRBV6-3|NA|few|TRBJ2-7
CASSYGQGCEQYF
TGTGCCAGCAGTTACGGTCAAGGCTGCGAGCAGTACTTC
>TRBV7-2|NA|many|TRBJ2-3
CASSLGLFTDTQYF
TGTGCCAGCAGCTTAGGGCTGTTCACAGATACGCAGTATTTT
>TRBV2|NA|medium-sized|TRBJ1-1
CASSSWTAFVAEAFF
TGTGCCAGCAGTTCCTGGACTGCCTTTGTGGCTGAAGCTTTCTTT
>TRBV24-1|TRBD1|many|TRBJ2-5
CATSDRDRYQETQYF
TGTGCCACCAGTGACCGGGACAGGTACCAAGAGACCCAGTACTTC
>TRBV20-1|NA|many|TRBJ1-2
CSASPEGKTNYGYTF
TGCAGTGCTAGCCCGGAGGGCAAAACTAACTATGGCTACACCTTC
>TRBV7-9|TRBD1|many|TRBJ2-7
CASSPPQPGQAYEQYF
TGTGCCAGCAGCCCCCCCCAACCGGGACAGGCCTACGAGCAGTACTTC
>TRBV20-1|TRBD2|many|TRBJ2-3
CSATSERGLTDTQYF
TGCAGTGCTACCAGTGAGCGGGGGTTGACAGATACGCAGTATTTT
>TRBV7-9|NA|few|TRBJ2-7
CASSLTYEQYF
TGTGCCAGCAGCTTAACCTACGAGCAGTACTTC
>TRBV5-1|NA|many|TRBJ2-3
CASSQTGTDSTDTQYF
TGCGCCAGCAGCCAAACCGGGACTGATAGCACAGATACGCAGTATTTT
>TRBV27|NA|few|TRBJ2-7
CASSPPGLYEQYF
TGTGCCAGCAGTCCGCCGGGCCTCTACGAGCAGTACTTC